This T cell receptor (beta chain) was sequenced during a study of control samples from healthy donors and cancer patients. Sequencing was performed with immunoSEQ multiplex PCR; in TCRdb, only in-frame clones are kept and a portion is missing. The data contain some 80,000 clones, around nine tenths of them seen just once; the ten biggest clones take up under 2%. The TCR was taken from a woman in her sixties or seventies with head and neck cancer. Sequenced: PBMCs.

CDR3 residues: CASSQVTGANEQFF. CDR3 nucleotides: TGTGCCAGCAGCCAAGTGACAGGGGCCAATGAGCAGTTCTTC. The genes are TRBV3-1 (or the pseudogene TRBV3-2) and TRBJ2-1; 8 bases fit TRBD1. The CDR3 is 14 residues long. With V trimmed by 1 base and J by 6 bases, 2 bases remained unmatched. CDR1 LGHDT and CDR2 YNNKEL come from the germline V gene (reference sequence).